This T cell receptor (beta chain) was sequenced during a study of T cell responses to AZD1222 COVID-19 vaccine. The repertoire was sequenced with immunoSEQ multiplex PCR; TCRdb's copy has only in-frame clones and lacks some. The table records about 150,000 clones, approximately 90% of them present only once. General study points: In a largely white British group with more females than males, clonal diversity was possibly underestimated. Spike-specific TCR repertoires showed rising breadth and depth after two AZD1222 doses. Only a handful of AZD1222 recipients, about six in all, had baseline seropositivity. Repertoires were sampled only after the peak T cell response.

CDR1 MDHEN and CDR2 SYDVKM come from the germline V gene. The CDR3 runs 14 residues. Trimming shortened V by 4 bases and J by 2 bases, and 11 bases separated the two germline ends. Worth noting for this clone: As yet, its antigen is unknown.

The chain is built from TRBV28 and TRBJ1-2; D uncertain. This receptor was identified in an adult who received the AZD1222 COVID-19 vaccine. Sequences were derived from peripheral blood, sampled 28 days after the second AZD1222 dose. The CDR3 DNA sequence: TGTGCCAGCAGTTATCCCGCGGGAAACTATGGCTACACCTTC. It is translated as CASSYPAGNYGYTF.